The 30 T cell receptor beta chains given below trace back to one sample, sequenced in a study of T cell responses to AZD1222 COVID-19 vaccine. The data were produced by immunoSEQ multiplex PCR, yet TCRdb's version contains in-frame clones alone and is incomplete. This table holds some 64,000 clones, over 70% found once. The starting material was peripheral blood, obtained on day 0 of AZD1222 vaccination. All receptors derive from an adult in good health.

The sample holds one count of this clone. The chain recombines TRBV9 with TRBJ2-2; no clear D. With 4 bases removed from V and 10 bases from J, the gap between germline ends came to 17 bases. The CDR3 is made up of 14 amino acids. CDR1 SGDLS and CDR2 YYNGEE come from the germline V gene. CDR3 DNA sequence: TGTGCCAGCAGCCCAGAGGCCTCGCTCGAGGAGCTGTTTTTT. This gives the protein CASSPEASLEELFF. Looking up the rest from reference TRBV9 and TRBJ2-2 gives the full variable domain: DSGVTQTPKHLITATGQRVTLRCSPRSGDLSVYWYQQSLDQGLQFLIQYYNGEERAKGNILERFSAQQFPDLHSELNLSSLELGDSALYFCASSPEASLEELFFGEGSRLTVL.

This chain links TRBV7-9 with TRBJ2-3; D is perhaps TRBD2 (5 bases). Trimming took 5 bases from V and 0 from J, leaving 12 bases between them. Germline lookup yields CDR1 SEHNR and CDR2 FQNEAQ (reference sequence). The CDR3 is 15 amino acids. CDR3 sequence reads: CASSPPGISTDTQYF. The CDR3 DNA sequence: TGTGCCAGCAGCCCCCCGGGGATTAGCACAGATACGCAGTATTTT.

This clone came up a few times. The CDR3 reads CASSFDRVGDTEAFF. The CDR3 region has the DNA TGCGCCAGCAGCTTCGACAGGGTTGGGGACACTGAAGCTTTCTTT. The rearrangement joins TRBV5-1 to TRBJ1-1; 7 nucleotides agree with TRBD1. This CDR3 is built from 15 residues. Germline V lookup: CDR1 SGHRS, CDR2 YFSETQ. The ends lost 2 bases at V and 3 bases at J; junction bases unmatched: 7.

The sample holds a few counts of this clone. The chain employs TRBV9 and TRBJ2-1, with D perhaps matching TRBD1 or TRBD2 (5 bases each). Germline V gene data show CDR1 as SGDLS and CDR2 as YYNGEE. This CDR3 contains 14 residues. Trimming took off 3 bases at V and 4 bases at J, with 11 bases between the two ends. The CDR3 DNA reads TGTGCCAGCAGCGCCGGGGACCGGTACAATGAGCAGTTCTTC. Translating it yields CASSAGDRYNEQFF.

The rearrangement links TRBV6-1 to TRBJ1-6, with D perhaps TRBD1 (5 bases). Trimming removed 3 bases at V and 7 bases at J, with 10 bases between. This CDR3 has 14 residues. CDR1 and CDR2 from the germline V gene are MNHNS and SASEGT. The CDR3 sequence is CASSDWGRNSPLHF. For the CDR3, the DNA is TGTGCCAGCAGTGATTGGGGCCGGAATTCACCCCTCCACTTT.

CDR3 DNA: TGTGCCAGTAGTGTCTCCGGCCAGTTAAACATTCAGTACTTC. The encoded protein is CASSVSGQLNIQYF. The chain recombines TRBV19 with TRBJ2-4, with unresolved D. Deletions cut 5 bases from V and 6 bases from J, with 14 bases between. The CDR3 consists of 14 residues. Germline V gives CDR1 LNHDA, CDR2 SQIVND (reference sequence).

The chain is built from TRBV6-5 and TRBJ2-1; 8 nucleotides agree with TRBD2. In germline, CDR1 is MNHEY, CDR2 SVGAGI. The CDR3 has 13 residues. Unmatched junction bases numbered 7, after V lost 6 bases and J lost 9 bases. DNA of the CDR3: TGTGCCAGCAGCGACTCCCGGGGGGGTGAGCAGTTCTTC. Protein sequence: CASSDSRGGEQFF.

The V and J genes are TRBV12-3 or TRBV12-4 and TRBJ1-2; 7 nucleotides agree with TRBD1. The V segment lost 5 bases and the J segment 7 bases; nucleotides outside the gene matches: 7. CDR3 length: 13 residues. The CDR3 here is CASSLNRGSGYTF. The DNA of the CDR3 is TGTGCCAGCAGTCTAAACAGGGGTAGTGGCTACACCTTC.

The gene calls are TRBV6-5 and TRBJ2-5, with D perhaps TRBD1 (7 bases). Germline V gives CDR1 MNHEY, CDR2 SVGAGI. Trimming took off 6 bases at V and 5 bases at J, with 13 bases between the two ends. This CDR3 has 13 amino acids. The CDR3 sequence is CASRVAGGETQYF. CDR3 coding DNA: TGTGCCAGCAGGGTTGCAGGGGGGGAGACCCAGTACTTC.

CDR3: CASGSLAGVSYNEQFF. The CDR3 nucleotides read TGTGCCAGCGGTTCGCTAGCGGGGGTTTCCTACAATGAGCAGTTCTTC. This rearrangement joins TRBV6-5 to TRBJ2-1; TRBD2 matches 10 bases. J was trimmed by 1 base and V by 8 bases; bases with no gene match: 8. Germline CDR1 MNHEY, CDR2 SVGAGI. The CDR3 is made up of 16 amino acids.

The J gene is TRBJ1-3, the V gene TRBV7-2; D gene uncertain. This CDR3 spans 12 amino acids. V was shortened by 2 bases and J by 13 bases, with 12 bases between the two germline ends. Germline V gene data show CDR1 as SGHTA and CDR2 as FQGNSA. The CDR3 region is CASSLRQGRIYF. The CDR3 bases are TGTGCCAGCAGCTTAAGGCAAGGAAGGATATATTTT.

The chain links TRBV7-8 to TRBJ1-2; D is ambiguous. Trimming shortened V by 5 bases and J by 7 bases, and 11 bases separated the two germline ends. The CDR3 spans 12 residues. The V gene's germline CDR1 is SGHVS and CDR2 FQNEAQ. The CDR3 nucleotides are TGTGCCAGCAGCCTCTACGGTCGTGGCTACACCTTC. Translating it yields CASSLYGRGYTF.

This clone was seen more than once but under ten times. The rearrangement joins TRBV4-1 to TRBJ2-5, with D possibly TRBD2 on 5 matching bases. The germline CDR1 and CDR2 sequences are MGHRA and YSYEKL. This CDR3 contains 13 residues. The V and J ends lost 4 bases and 3 bases respectively, with 9 bases between them. This CDR3 reads CASSLEGEETQYF. The CDR3 DNA sequence: TGCGCCAGCAGCCTCGAGGGCGAAGAGACCCAGTACTTC.

The chain is built from TRBV7-2 and TRBJ1-2; the D gene is possibly TRBD1 (6 bases). The CDR3 length is 13 residues. The V gene lost 2 bases and the J gene lost 6 bases, with 10 bases spanning the gap. Per the germline V gene, CDR1 is SGHTA and CDR2 is FQGNSA. Here the CDR3 reads CASSLWTVDGYTF. CDR3 DNA: TGTGCCAGCAGCTTATGGACAGTCGATGGCTACACCTTC. Full variable domain (missing parts from reference TRBV7-2 and TRBJ1-2): GAGVSQSPSNKVTEKGKDVELRCDPISGHTALYWYRQSLGQGLEFLIYFQGNSAPDKSGLPSDRFSAERTGGSVSTLTIQRTQQEDSAVYLCASSLWTVDGYTFGSGTRLTVV.

The CDR3 bases are TGTGCCTGGAGGACGATCGGCCTATACGAGCAGTACTTC. It specifies CAWRTIGLYEQYF. The chain has TRBV30 and TRBJ2-7; D gene ambiguous. The germline V gene has CDR1 GTSNPN and CDR2 SVGIG (reference sequence). V lost 3 bases to trimming and J lost 4 bases, with 13 bases between them. The CDR3 length is 13 residues.

A note on this clone: A junction end diverges from the germline sequence, so it may reflect a read error. This chain uses TRBV10-1 with TRBJ2-3, with TRBD1 matching 12 bases. CDR1 and CDR2 from the germline V gene are WNHNN and SYGVQD (reference sequence). This CDR3 region has 16 residues. CDR3 coding DNA: TGCGCCACCAGTGAGACGGGACAGGGGGCCGAAGATACGCAGTATTTT. It is translated as CATSETGQGAEDTQYF.

The DNA for the CDR3 is TGTGCCAGCAGTGGGGCAGGGGGCAATCAGCCCCAGCATTTT. This sequence encodes CASSGAGGNQPQHF. The chain has TRBV2 and TRBJ1-5; the D gene is possibly TRBD1 (6 bases). The CDR3 contains 14 residues. Per germline, CDR1 SNHLY and CDR2 FYNNEI. V was pared by 4 bases and J by 2 bases, with 9 bases between. The full variable domain, its missing parts supplied by reference TRBV2 and TRBJ1-5, is EPEVTQTPSHQVTQMGQEVILRCVPISNHLYFYWYRQILGQKVEFLVSFYNNEISEKSEIFDDQFSVERPDGSNFTLKIRSTKLEDSAMYFCASSGAGGNQPQHFGDGTRLSIL.

The rearrangement joins TRBV5-1 to TRBJ1-1; D unclear. CDR1 is SGHRS, CDR2 YFSETQ, per germline. Trimming shortened V by 1 base and J by 5 bases, and 9 bases separated the two germline ends. This CDR3 spans 13 amino acids. CDR3 amino acids: CASSLPPGTEAFF. DNA for the CDR3: TGCGCCAGCAGCTTGCCCCCAGGAACTGAAGCTTTCTTT.

The chain uses TRBV10-3 and TRBJ1-5; D uncertain. Germline-derived CDR1 and CDR2 are ENHRY and SYGVKD. The CDR3 runs to 15 residues. Trimming shortened V by 0 bases and J by 0 bases, and 6 bases separated the two germline ends. CDR3 sequence: CAISESLGSNQPQHF. CDR3 DNA sequence: TGTGCCATCAGTGAGTCGTTGGGTAGCAATCAGCCCCAGCATTTT.

CDR3 in amino acids: CASSKEGHYEQYF. In DNA, the CDR3 is TGTGCCAGCAGCAAAGAGGGACACTACGAGCAGTACTTC. This chain joins TRBV11-2 and TRBJ2-7, with a possible D match to TRBD1 (6 bases). Trimming stripped 5 bases from V and 3 bases from J, with 11 bases between. In germline, CDR1 is SGHAT, CDR2 FQNNGV. This CDR3 comprises 13 residues.

V usage is TRBV10-1 and J usage is TRBJ2-2, with D possibly matching TRBD1 (6 bases). CDR1 and CDR2 from the germline V gene are WNHNN and SYGVQD (reference sequence). The V gene lost 7 bases and the J gene lost 5 bases, with 11 bases spanning the gap. CDR3 length: 13 residues. The CDR3 loop reads CASMPGQTGELFF. CDR3 nucleotide sequence: TGCGCCAGCATGCCAGGACAGACCGGGGAGCTGTTTTTT.

This clone was observed a single time. The chain links TRBV28 to TRBJ2-1; no definite D call. CDR3 length: 13 residues. V dropped 8 bases and J dropped 3 bases, with 11 bases sitting between them. Germline assignment: CDR1 MDHEN and CDR2 SYDVKM. The CDR3 spells CASLGSDYNEQFF. CDR3 in DNA: TGTGCCAGCCTCGGGTCAGACTACAATGAGCAGTTCTTC.

CDR3 sequence reads: CASSEDPLQPQHF. CDR3 DNA sequence: TGTGCCAGCAGTGAGGACCCCTTACAGCCCCAGCATTTT. The chain carries TRBV2 and TRBJ1-5; D is unresolved. V lost 3 bases to trimming and J lost 7 bases, with 10 bases between them. Germline assignment: CDR1 SNHLY and CDR2 FYNNEI. The CDR3 is 13 amino acids. The full variable domain, completed using reference TRBV2 and TRBJ1-5, is EPEVTQTPSHQVTQMGQEVILRCVPISNHLYFYWYRQILGQKVEFLVSFYNNEISEKSEIFDDQFSVERPDGSNFTLKIRSTKLEDSAMYFCASSEDPLQPQHFGDGTRLSIL.

This chain links TRBV7-2 with TRBJ1-3; unclear D gene. CDR1 is SGHTA and CDR2 is FQGNSA in the germline V gene. This CDR3 is built from 12 residues. Trimming removed 1 base from V and 9 bases from J, with 7 bases in between. The CDR3 spells CASSLEVGTIYF. As DNA, the CDR3 is TGTGCCAGCAGCTTAGAGGTGGGCACCATATATTTT.

The chain couples TRBV14 to TRBJ2-7, with D perhaps matching TRBD2 (5 bases). V lost 1 base and J 4 bases, leaving 14 bases between the germline ends. CDR1 is SGHDN, CDR2 FVKESK, per germline. The CDR3 sequence is 15 residues long. The CDR3 bases are TGTGCCAGCAGCCAAGTTCGGGGTCCCATGTACGAGCAGTACTTC. Translation: CASSQVRGPMYEQYF.

V gene TRBV9 combines with J gene TRBJ2-5; D unclear. The germline V and J ends were trimmed by 5 bases and 3 bases, with 17 bases remaining between them. Per germline, CDR1 SGDLS and CDR2 YYNGEE. This CDR3 has 15 residues. The CDR3 region is CASSGYGGFEETQYF. The CDR3 DNA sequence: TGTGCCAGCAGTGGTTATGGCGGATTCGAAGAGACCCAGTACTTC.

The chain recombines TRBV10-3 with TRBJ1-2; D not certain. Looked up from germline, CDR1 is ENHRY and CDR2 is SYGVKD. Trimming took 0 bases from V and 6 from J, leaving 11 bases between them. The CDR3 contains 14 residues. The CDR3 protein is CAISESTLGDGYTF. The CDR3 DNA is TGTGCCATCAGTGAGTCGACTCTTGGAGATGGCTACACCTTC.

This clone was detected only a few times. This chain links TRBV6-2 or TRBV6-3 with TRBJ2-7; 10 bases line up with TRBD2. Germline lookup yields CDR1 MNHEY and CDR2 SVGEGT. After removal of 4 bases from V and 2 bases from J, the junction contained 8 bases not matched to a gene. CDR3 length: 16 residues. The CDR3 reads CASSSEYSGGPYEQYF. The CDR3 DNA reads as TGTGCCAGCAGTTCGGAATATAGCGGGGGGCCCTACGAGCAGTACTTC.

J is TRBJ2-7 and V is TRBV13, with TRBD1 matching 8 bases. Germline CDR1 PRHDT, CDR2 FYEKMQ (reference sequence). The CDR3 is 14 residues long. V shed 3 bases, J shed 2 bases, and the junction held 3 bases outside the gene matches. The CDR3 DNA is TGTGCCAGCAGCTTCGTGGACAGGGCCTACGAGCAGTACTTC. Translating gives CASSFVDRAYEQYF.

V gene TRBV7-2 combines with J gene TRBJ2-7; 11 nucleotides line up with TRBD2. The CDR3 has 16 residues. V shed 5 bases and J 6 bases; nucleotides not matched to a gene: 12. CDR1 and CDR2 (germline): SGHTA, FQGNSA. In nucleotides, the CDR3 is TGTGCCAGCAGCCCAGTAGCGGGGGGGCCTCTGGGCGAGCAGTACTTC. It codes for CASSPVAGGPLGEQYF.